Below are 13 T cell receptor beta chains sequenced from a single sample in a study of technical replicates of blood from a handful of donors (dated by TCRdb to the late 2010s). Library preparation employed the immunoSEQ multiplex PCR assay. Sourced from immuneACCESS, this table was stored by TCRdb with only in-frame sequences that have V and J called. A share of the clones is absent; for the studies checked, an unresolved V gene accounts for under half, and the remainder has no known explanation. The sample table contains about 72,000 clones; only one count was recorded for roughly 96% of them. The ten biggest clones cover more than 0.2% of the sample. The sample was T cells isolated from PBMCs. Every receptor here comes from a human donor in good health.

The chain is built from TRBV6-5 and TRBJ1-5; the D is unclear. There are 13 residues in the CDR3. V lost 4 bases, J lost 9 bases, and 13 bases lay in between. The germline V gene encodes CDR1 MNHEY and CDR2 SVGAGI. The CDR3, as DNA: TGTGCCAGCAGTTCCCTCTTTGGCCCGCCCCAGCATTTT. It yields the protein CASSSLFGPPQHF.

This CDR3 is CAWTPPPGRYEQYF. The DNA of the CDR3 is TGTGCCTGGACCCCTCCCCCAGGCAGATACGAGCAGTACTTC. The genes are TRBV30 and TRBJ2-7; D is undetermined. This CDR3 has 14 residues. The germline V gene encodes CDR1 GTSNPN and CDR2 SVGIG (reference sequence). The V gene lost 4 bases and the J gene lost 4 bases, with 17 bases spanning the gap.

The CDR3 reads CASSYSEGGTEAFF. The CDR3 DNA reads TGTGCCAGCAGTTACTCCGAGGGAGGGACTGAAGCTTTCTTT. This sequence joins TRBV6-5 and TRBJ1-1; D ambiguous. The germline V gene has CDR1 MNHEY and CDR2 SVGAGI. The V gene lost 0 bases and the J gene lost 5 bases, with 10 bases spanning the gap. The CDR3 is 14 amino acids.

The V call is TRBV4-1, the J call TRBJ2-7; D is perhaps TRBD2 (6 bases). Germline CDR1 reads MGHRA; CDR2 reads YSYEKL. The CDR3 loop spans 15 amino acids. V was pared by 3 bases and J by 6 bases, with 18 bases between. The CDR3 DNA is TGCGCCAGCAGCCAGCACCCACTAGCCTTAGGCGAGCAGTACTTC. It codes for CASSQHPLALGEQYF.

CDR3 sequence (DNA): TGTGCCTGGGCGGGGTCCTCCAATCAGCCCCAGCATTTT. The encoded protein is CAWAGSSNQPQHF. The chain couples TRBV28 to TRBJ1-5; no clear D gene. The CDR3 loop spans 13 amino acids. CDR1 and CDR2 (germline): MDHEN, SYDVKM. Trimming removed 11 bases at V and 3 bases at J, with 14 bases between.

V gene TRBV2 combines with J gene TRBJ1-5, with TRBD1 identical over 9 bases. The ends lost 6 bases at V and 6 bases at J; junction bases unmatched: 9. Per germline, CDR1 SNHLY and CDR2 FYNNEI. This CDR3 is 15 amino acids long. CDR3 nucleotides: TGTGCCAGCAGGGCCGACAGGGGGTTCTCTCAGCCCCAGCATTTT. Protein sequence: CASRADRGFSQPQHF.

This chain connects TRBV28 to TRBJ2-7, with D perhaps matching TRBD2 (7 bases). The CDR3 runs 14 residues. The germline CDR1 and CDR2 sequences are MDHEN and SYDVKM. V was cut by 5 bases and J by 3 bases, with 14 bases left in between. The DNA for the CDR3 is TGTGCCAGCAGTCCCTCCGGGGGGCTCTACGAGCAGTACTTC. Its translation: CASSPSGGLYEQYF.

This clone was counted once. V gene TRBV5-4 combines with J gene TRBJ1-2, with 7 bases identical to TRBD1. V lost 6 bases to trimming and J lost 2 bases; unmatched junction nucleotides: 10. The CDR3 is 15 residues long. In germline, CDR1 is SGHNT, CDR2 YYREEE (reference sequence). DNA for the CDR3: TGTGCCAGCAACTCTCCCGGGACAGCGAACTATGGCTACACCTTC. It is translated as CASNSPGTANYGYTF.

The rearrangement uses TRBV2 and TRBJ1-2; TRBD1 might be the D (5 bases). The CDR3 loop spans 14 amino acids. Trimming shortened V by 1 base and J by 3 bases, and 9 bases separated the two germline ends. In germline, CDR1 is SNHLY, CDR2 FYNNEI. The CDR3 reads CASSEGGGYYGYTF. CDR3 nucleotides: TGTGCCAGCAGTGAAGGTGGGGGGTACTATGGCTACACCTTC. Full variable domain (remainder filled in from reference TRBV2 and TRBJ1-2): EPEVTQTPSHQVTQMGQEVILRCVPISNHLYFYWYRQILGQKVEFLVSFYNNEISEKSEIFDDQFSVERPDGSNFTLKIRSTKLEDSAMYFCASSEGGGYYGYTFGSGTRLTVV.

This chain joins TRBV29-1 and TRBJ2-7, with 7 bases aligning to TRBD1. Germline CDR1 is SQVTM and CDR2 is ANQGSEA. There are 14 residues in the CDR3. The trim removed 4 bases at V and 5 bases at J, leaving 11 bases unmatched. The CDR3 loop reads CSVVWDSPPDEQYF. The DNA for the CDR3 is TGCAGCGTTGTTTGGGACAGCCCGCCGGACGAGCAGTACTTC.

The V gene is TRBV15, the J gene TRBJ1-5; a possible D gene is TRBD1 (6 bases). Looked up from germline, CDR1 is LNHNV and CDR2 is YYDKDF (reference sequence). Trimming removed 0 bases from V and 0 bases from J, with 21 bases in between. The CDR3 runs 20 residues. For the CDR3, the DNA is TGTGCCACCAGCAGAGACGAACCCTGGGGGGGCGGGAATAGCAATCAGCCCCAGCATTTT. This translates into CATSRDEPWGGGNSNQPQHF.

The chain combines TRBV9 with TRBJ1-2, with 7 bases identical to TRBD1. The CDR3 consists of 15 residues. J was trimmed by 2 bases and V by 3 bases; bases with no gene match: 7. Germline V gives CDR1 SGDLS, CDR2 YYNGEE. The CDR3 protein is CASSASQQGNYGYTF. Written as DNA, the CDR3 is TGTGCCAGCAGCGCGAGCCAACAGGGGAACTATGGCTACACCTTC.

The chain couples TRBV2 to TRBJ2-2; a weak D match, TRBD1 (6 bases). The germline V and J ends were trimmed by 0 bases and 2 bases, with 13 bases remaining between them. The CDR3 length is 17 residues. Per the germline V gene, CDR1 is SNHLY and CDR2 is FYNNEI. In nucleotides, the CDR3 is TGTGCCAGCAGTGAAGCGCCCGCAGGGGCCAACACCGGGGAGCTGTTTTTT. Encoded protein: CASSEAPAGANTGELFF.